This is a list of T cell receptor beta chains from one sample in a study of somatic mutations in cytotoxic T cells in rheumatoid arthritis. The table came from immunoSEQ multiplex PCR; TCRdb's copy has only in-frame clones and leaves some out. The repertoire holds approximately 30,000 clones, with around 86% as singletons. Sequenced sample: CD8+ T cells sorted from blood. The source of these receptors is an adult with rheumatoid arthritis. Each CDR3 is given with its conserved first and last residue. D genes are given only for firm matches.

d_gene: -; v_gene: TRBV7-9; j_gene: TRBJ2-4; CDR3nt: TGTGCCAGCAGCTTGACAGGCGCGAGGGGCATTCAGTACTTC; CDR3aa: CASSLTGARGIQYF
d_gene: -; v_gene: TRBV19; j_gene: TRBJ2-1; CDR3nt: TGTGCCAGTAGTATATCGGGTTCCTACAATGAGCAGTTCTTC; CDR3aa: CASSISGSYNEQFF
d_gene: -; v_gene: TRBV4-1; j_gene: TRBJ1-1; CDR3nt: TGCGCCAGCAGCCAAGGACCGGGCAGGAACACTGAAGCTTTCTTT; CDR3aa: CASSQGPGRNTEAFF
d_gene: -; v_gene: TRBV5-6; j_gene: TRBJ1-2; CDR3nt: TGTGCCAGCAGCTTGGCCCCGGGGGCGAATGGCTACACCTTC; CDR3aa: CASSLAPGANGYTF
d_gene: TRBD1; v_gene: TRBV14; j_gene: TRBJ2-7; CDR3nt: TGTGCCAGCAGCTTTGGGACAGGGCCCCTCTACGAGCAGTACTTC; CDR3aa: CASSFGTGPLYEQYF
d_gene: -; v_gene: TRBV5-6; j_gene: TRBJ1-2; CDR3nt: TGTGCCAGCAGCTTTTACTTCATTGTGAAAGGCTACACCTTC; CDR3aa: CASSFYFIVKGYTF
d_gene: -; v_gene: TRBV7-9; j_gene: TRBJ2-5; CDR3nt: TGTGCCAGCAGCTTTCCAGGACTGGCCCAAGAGACCCAGTACTTC; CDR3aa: CASSFPGLAQETQYF
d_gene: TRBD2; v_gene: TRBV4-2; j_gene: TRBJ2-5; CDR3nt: TGTGCCAGCAGCCAAGTACCTAGCGGGGAGGGGCCCCGGGCGACCCAGTACTTC; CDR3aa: CASSQVPSGEGPRATQYF
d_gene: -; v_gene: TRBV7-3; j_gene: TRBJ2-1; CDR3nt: TGTGCCAGCAGTCGAATAGGGGATTTCAATGAGCAGTTCTTC; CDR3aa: CASSRIGDFNEQFF
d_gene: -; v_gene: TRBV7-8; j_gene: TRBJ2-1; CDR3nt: TGTGCCAGCAGCTTAGGGGTCGGGGGTGGTTACAATGAGCAGTTCTTC; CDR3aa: CASSLGVGGGYNEQFF
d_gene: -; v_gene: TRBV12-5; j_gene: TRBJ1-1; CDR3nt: TGTGCTAGTGGTTTTGGCACTGAAGCTTTCTTT; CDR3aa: CASGFGTEAFF
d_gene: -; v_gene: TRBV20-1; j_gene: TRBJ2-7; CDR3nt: TGCAGTGCTTCACTGGGCGGGGAGCAGTACTTC; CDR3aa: CSASLGGEQYF